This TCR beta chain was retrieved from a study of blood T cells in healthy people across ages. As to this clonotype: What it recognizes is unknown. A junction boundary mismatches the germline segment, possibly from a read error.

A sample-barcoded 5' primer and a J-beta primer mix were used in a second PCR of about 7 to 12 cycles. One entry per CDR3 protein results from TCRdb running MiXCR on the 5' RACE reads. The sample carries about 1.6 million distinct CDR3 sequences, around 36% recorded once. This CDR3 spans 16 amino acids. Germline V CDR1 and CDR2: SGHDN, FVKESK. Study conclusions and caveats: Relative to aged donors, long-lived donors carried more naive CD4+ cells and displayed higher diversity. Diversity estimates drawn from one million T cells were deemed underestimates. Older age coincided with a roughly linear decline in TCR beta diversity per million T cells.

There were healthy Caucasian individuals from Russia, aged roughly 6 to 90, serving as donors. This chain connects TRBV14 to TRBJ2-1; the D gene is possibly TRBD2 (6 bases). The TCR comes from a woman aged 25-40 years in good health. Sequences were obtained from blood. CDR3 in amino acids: CVSSLRGAGSDDEQFF. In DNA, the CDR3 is TGTGTCAGCAGCCTTAGAGGCGCGGGATCTGACGATGAGCAGTTCTTC.